The rows below give T cell receptor beta chains drawn from one sample of a study of PD-L1 blockade in urothelial cancer. The repertoire was sequenced with immunoSEQ multiplex PCR; TCRdb's copy has only in-frame clones and lacks some. This sample carries about 63,000 clones, roughly 81% of them seen once, and the ten largest clones take approximately 5.1%. The material sequenced was PBMCs, taken around atezolizumab (anti-PD-L1) treatment. The receptors here all came from a man aged 65-85 years with urothelial cancer. The CDR3 runs from the conserved cysteine through the conserved F or W. The order of the fields is clone size, V gene, J gene, D gene, CDR3 protein, CDR3 DNA. D genes are given only for firm matches. Clone size, where shown, is once, few, many, or a class for clones that have expanded.

-	TRBV6-6	TRBJ2-1	-	CASSYPADGGFNEQFF	TGTGCCAGCAGTTACCCTGCGGACGGAGGGTTCAATGAGCAGTTCTTC
-	TRBV19	TRBJ2-5	TRBD2	CASSPRHHPAGEETQYF	TGTGCCAGTAGTCCTCGACACCACCCAGCGGGAGAAGAGACCCAGTACTTC
-	TRBV7-9	TRBJ2-1	-	CASSRDLGDEQFF	TGTGCCAGCAGCCGCGACCTAGGCGATGAGCAGTTCTTC
-	TRBV7-7	TRBJ2-5	TRBD1	CASSRGQDQETQYF	TGTGCTAGCAGCCGTGGACAGGACCAAGAGACCCAGTACTTC
-	TRBV25-1	TRBJ2-7	TRBD2	CASSDSGDSYEQYF	TGTGCCAGCAGTGATAGCGGGGACTCCTACGAGCAGTACTTC
-	TRBV15	TRBJ1-5	TRBD1	CATSWNGQGMPQHF	TGTGCCACCAGTTGGAATGGACAGGGGATGCCCCAGCATTTT
-	TRBV5-1	TRBJ2-1	TRBD2	CASSFASGSVYNEQFF	TGCGCCAGCAGCTTCGCCAGCGGGAGTGTTTACAATGAGCAGTTCTTC
-	TRBV5-4	TRBJ2-2	TRBD2	CASSLGGLAGNTGELFF	TGTGCCAGCAGCTTGGGCGGGCTAGCGGGAAACACCGGGGAGCTGTTTTTT
-	TRBV2	TRBJ2-7	-	CASSEDRASYEQYF	TGTGCCAGCAGTGAAGACAGGGCCTCCTACGAGCAGTACTTC
few	TRBV4-3	TRBJ2-7	-	CASSQEGVGQTLTYEQYF	TGCGCCAGCAGCCAAGAAGGGGTGGGCCAGACACTAACCTACGAGCAGTACTTC
-	TRBV10-3	TRBJ1-2	TRBD1	CAIREGQRANYGYTF	TGTGCCATCAGGGAGGGACAGCGAGCTAACTATGGCTACACCTTC
few	TRBV10-2	TRBJ2-7	TRBD2	CASSEGAGGSYEQYF	TGCGCCAGCAGTGAGGGAGCGGGAGGCTCCTACGAGCAGTACTTC
once	TRBV6-1	TRBJ1-1	-	CASTRGVNTEAFF	TGTGCCAGCACTCGGGGGGTGAACACTGAAGCTTTCTTT
once	TRBV4-3	TRBJ1-2	TRBD1	CASSQAGGYGYTF	TGCGCCAGCAGCCAAGCAGGGGGCTATGGCTACACCTTC